Each of the 26 T cell receptor beta chains below was sequenced from the same sample in a study of blood T cell repertoires in COVID-19. Sequencing was performed with immunoSEQ multiplex PCR; in TCRdb, only in-frame clones are kept and a portion is missing. Here the sample spans fewer than 350,000 clones, approximately 86% being singletons. The sample taken for sequencing was peripheral blood. The receptors stem from a man aged 35 to 55 with active or convalescent COVID-19.

The chain combines TRBV2 with TRBJ1-3; D not certain. The CDR3 contains 14 residues. The germline V and J ends were trimmed by 5 bases and 4 bases, with 12 bases remaining between them. Germline-derived CDR1 and CDR2 are SNHLY and FYNNEI. This CDR3 reads CASSKSPSGNTIYF. The CDR3 coding sequence is TGTGCCAGCAGTAAATCTCCCTCCGGAAACACCATATATTTT.

The gene calls are TRBV30 and TRBJ1-2; tentative D call: TRBD1 (5 bases). The CDR3 extends over 16 amino acids. Trimming removed 4 bases at V and 1 base at J, with 19 bases between. The germline V gene has CDR1 GTSNPN and CDR2 SVGIG (reference sequence). The CDR3 sequence: CAWKGSKRGVNYGYTF. In DNA form, the CDR3 reads TGTGCCTGGAAGGGGTCAAAGCGGGGAGTTAACTATGGCTACACCTTC.

The V and J genes are TRBV30 and TRBJ1-4; tentative D call: TRBD1 (5 bases). Germline V gene data show CDR1 as GTSNPN and CDR2 as SVGIG (reference sequence). This CDR3 spans 15 amino acids. Trimming removed 2 bases at V and 3 bases at J, with 13 bases between. DNA of the CDR3: TGTGCCTGGAGTACTCCAGGGCAATCTAATGAAAAACTGTTTTTT. Its translation: CAWSTPGQSNEKLFF.

The V gene is TRBV6-5, the J gene TRBJ1-3, with a tentative D call TRBD1 (5 bases). CDR1 is MNHEY and CDR2 is SVGAGI in the germline V gene. V was pared by 6 bases and J by 0 bases, with 9 bases between. CDR3 size: 14 residues. The chain's CDR3 is CASRTGSSGNTIYF. The CDR3 DNA reads TGTGCCAGCAGAACAGGCTCCTCTGGAAACACCATATATTTT.

This clone was seen only a few times. The genes are TRBV28 and TRBJ2-5; possible D gene TRBD1, 6 bases. Germline-derived CDR1 and CDR2 are MDHEN and SYDVKM. The V gene lost 4 bases and the J gene lost 1 base, with 16 bases spanning the gap. The CDR3 is made up of 16 amino acids. The CDR3 DNA follows: TGTGCCAGCAGTTCCCTTATGTTGGGGGCCCAAGAGACCCAGTACTTC. As protein: CASSSLMLGAQETQYF. The complete variable domain, with remaining parts taken from reference TRBV28 and TRBJ2-5, reads DVKVTQSSRYLVKRTGEKVFLECVQDMDHENMFWYRQDPGLGLRLIYFSYDVKMKEKGDIPEGYSVSREKKERFSLILESASTNQTSMYLCASSSLMLGAQETQYFGPGTRLLVL.

The chain recombines TRBV9 with TRBJ2-3, with D possibly TRBD2 on 5 matching bases. Germline V gives CDR1 SGDLS, CDR2 YYNGEE. The ends were cut back, 0 bases at V and 2 bases at J, with 13 bases in the middle. The CDR3 spans 16 residues. In DNA, the CDR3 is TGTGCCAGCAGCGTAGTTGGTAGCGCTATCACAGATACGCAGTATTTT. Translated: CASSVVGSAITDTQYF.

The chain recombines TRBV4-1 with TRBJ2-5, with a weak D call TRBD2 (6 bases). This CDR3 region has 15 residues. Germline CDR1 is MGHRA and CDR2 is YSYEKL. Between the trimmed V and J ends, which lost 4 bases and 0 bases, there was a span of 12 bases. The CDR3 loop is CASSRTTANQETQYF. DNA of the CDR3: TGCGCCAGCAGCCGGACTACAGCGAACCAAGAGACCCAGTACTTC.

V usage is TRBV4-1 and J usage is TRBJ2-7, with 8 bases identical to TRBD2. This CDR3 spans 15 amino acids. Trimming removed 8 bases from V and 2 bases from J; junction bases left unmatched: 11. CDR1 is MGHRA, CDR2 YSYEKL, per germline. The CDR3 DNA sequence: TGCGCCAGCGAGAGAGCGGCGGGAGGCACCTACGAGCAGTACTTC. Amino acids: CASERAAGGTYEQYF.

This sequence joins TRBV3-1 (or the pseudogene TRBV3-2) and TRBJ1-5; D is possibly TRBD1 (6 bases). The CDR3 consists of 15 residues. Germline V gives CDR1 LGHDT, CDR2 YNNKEL (reference sequence). V was trimmed by 1 base and J by 6 bases, leaving 13 bases between them. CDR3 DNA sequence: TGTGCCAGCAGCCAAGCCGAGGGGGAAGGTCAGCCCCAGCATTTT. Translation gives CASSQAEGEGQPQHF.

The chain couples TRBV6-1 to TRBJ2-1; 11 bases are a match to TRBD2. Germline values: CDR1 MNHNS, CDR2 SASEGT. CDR3 length: 16 residues. Unmatched junction bases numbered 13, after V lost 6 bases and J lost 9 bases. The CDR3 region is CASSERVLAGGFEQFF. The CDR3 coding sequence is TGTGCCAGCAGCGAAAGGGTCCTAGCGGGAGGTTTTGAGCAGTTCTTC.

The J gene is TRBJ2-7, the V gene TRBV10-1; D not resolved. V dropped 4 bases and J dropped 6 bases, with 19 bases sitting between them. CDR3 length: 15 amino acids. Germline CDR1 reads WNHNN; CDR2 reads SYGVQD (reference sequence). In DNA, the CDR3 is TGCGCCAGCAGTGTCGGCAGGTCCCTTCCAACCGAGCAGTACTTC. This translates into CASSVGRSLPTEQYF.

This chain connects TRBV6-4 to TRBJ1-4; D is uncertain. CDR1 is MRHNA and CDR2 is SNTAGT in the germline V gene. The ends were cut back, 5 bases at V and 10 bases at J, with 14 bases in the middle. There are 13 residues in the CDR3. CDR3 bases: TGTGCCAGCAGTTTCCAGGCTGGGCGAAAACTGTTTTTT. It encodes CASSFQAGRKLFF.

The chain uses TRBV10-1 and TRBJ2-7; D may be TRBD1 (6 bases). The germline V gene has CDR1 WNHNN and CDR2 SYGVQD (reference sequence). CDR3 length equals 14 residues. The V end was cut by 0 bases, the J end by 5 bases, with 11 bases between. The CDR3 DNA sequence: TGCGCCAGCAGTGAGTCGGGACATGCCCACGAGCAGTACTTC. It encodes CASSESGHAHEQYF.

The V call is TRBV6-5, the J call TRBJ1-1, with no clear D. Germline lookup yields CDR1 MNHEY and CDR2 SVGAGI. This CDR3 region has 13 residues. V dropped 8 bases and J dropped 4 bases, with 14 bases sitting between them. For the CDR3, the DNA is TGTGCCAGCTCCCGGGAGGGCGGCACTGAAGCTTTCTTT. Its translation: CASSREGGTEAFF.

The V and J genes are TRBV5-6 and TRBJ1-1; 7 bases fit TRBD1. Germline V gives CDR1 SGHDT, CDR2 YYEEEE. V was pared by 4 bases and J by 3 bases, with 6 bases of the junction left unmatched. This CDR3 is 14 amino acids long. The chain's CDR3 is CASSPVTGHTEAFF. The CDR3 DNA reads as TGTGCCAGCAGCCCGGTGACAGGGCACACTGAAGCTTTCTTT.

This rearrangement joins TRBV10-3 to TRBJ1-5; D uncertain. The CDR3 extends over 10 amino acids. Germline values: CDR1 ENHRY, CDR2 SYGVKD. With 8 bases removed from V and 7 bases from J, the gap between germline ends came to 6 bases. CDR3 sequence: CAIGRQPQHF. In DNA form, the CDR3 reads TGTGCCATCGGTAGACAGCCCCAGCATTTT.

The J gene is TRBJ2-5, the V gene TRBV19; D is possibly TRBD1 (6 bases). The V gene lost 2 bases and the J gene lost 5 bases, with 15 bases spanning the gap. The CDR3 has 15 residues. The V gene's germline CDR1 is LNHDA and CDR2 SQIVND (reference sequence). In nucleotides, the CDR3 is TGTGCCAGTAGTATACGGGCAGGGGAAAGCGAGACCCAGTACTTC. Translation: CASSIRAGESETQYF.

The genes are TRBV24-1 and TRBJ2-4; possible D gene TRBD2, 6 bases. Germline CDR1 is KGHDR and CDR2 is SFDVKD. V dropped 1 base and J dropped 8 bases, with 14 bases sitting between them. CDR3 length equals 15 residues. The CDR3, as DNA: TGTGCCACCAGTGATTTCGGGGGTAAGAAGGACATTCAGTACTTC. Its translation is CATSDFGGKKDIQYF.

CDR3 sequence: CAIGVRQGTGELFF. The DNA for the CDR3 is TGTGCCATTGGGGTCCGACAGGGGACGGGGGAGCTGTTTTTT. J is TRBJ2-2 and V is TRBV10-3; 8 bases align to TRBD1. The CDR3 contains 14 residues. V lost 9 bases to trimming and J lost 8 bases; unmatched junction nucleotides: 11. Germline V CDR1 and CDR2: ENHRY, SYGVKD.

This clone appeared a single time. CDR3 in amino acids: CSARGGETQYF. The CDR3 DNA is TGCAGTGCTAGGGGGGGAGAGACCCAGTACTTC. The rearrangement joins TRBV20-1 to TRBJ2-5, with D perhaps matching TRBD2 (6 bases). CDR3 length equals 11 residues. Germline-derived CDR1 and CDR2 are DFQATT and SNEGSKA (reference sequence). The V end lost 3 bases, the J end lost 4 bases, and 6 bases lay between the germline ends.

This chain links TRBV29-1 with TRBJ2-3; the D is unclear. The CDR3 totals 15 residues. The germline gives CDR1 SQVTM, CDR2 ANQGSEA. The ends were cut back, 0 bases at V and 3 bases at J, with 13 bases in the middle. The CDR3 DNA reads as TGCAGCGTTGAAGATTTTTCAGTTTTGACAGATACGCAGTATTTT. Protein: CSVEDFSVLTDTQYF.

The chain couples TRBV7-9 to TRBJ1-1; D uncertain. The CDR3 spans 12 residues. CDR1 and CDR2 (germline): SEHNR, FQNEAQ (reference sequence). V was cut by 2 bases and J by 6 bases, with 7 bases left in between. The CDR3, as DNA: TGTGCCAGCAGCTTATTCAGGTCTGAAGCTTTCTTT. Encoded protein: CASSLFRSEAFF.

This clone was counted only a few times. CDR3 bases: TGCGCCAGCAGCTTGGCCGACAGTTTCGAGCAGTACTTC. Residues: CASSLADSFEQYF. The chain recombines TRBV5-1 with TRBJ2-7; TRBD1 is a possible D gene (5 bases). From germline, CDR1 is SGHRS and CDR2 YFSETQ. The CDR3 length is 13 residues. Trimming cost V 0 bases and J 6 bases, with 10 bases left between them. Filled out from reference TRBV5-1 and TRBJ2-7, the complete variable domain reads KAGVTQTPRYLIKTRGQQVTLSCSPISGHRSVSWYQQTPGQGLQFLFEYFSETQRNKGNFPGRFSGRQFSNSRSEMNVSTLELGDSALYLCASSLADSFEQYFGPGTRLTVT.

The gene calls are TRBV5-1 and TRBJ1-1; 7 positions agree with TRBD1. The V gene end was trimmed by 3 bases and the J gene end by 0 bases; junction bases not matched to a gene: 8. The CDR3 consists of 16 residues. CDR1 is SGHRS, CDR2 YFSETQ, per germline. CDR3 DNA: TGCGCCAGCAGCTCCCATTCCGGGACAGTGAACACTGAAGCTTTCTTT. Translated: CASSSHSGTVNTEAFF.

About this clone: This same CDR3 is encoded by further DNA sequences in the sample. The rearrangement links TRBV3-1 (or the pseudogene TRBV3-2) to TRBJ2-1; perhaps TRBD2 as D (7 bases). This CDR3 has 14 residues. Between the trimmed V and J ends, which lost 1 base and 7 bases, there was a span of 11 bases. Germline CDR1 LGHDT, CDR2 YNNKEL (reference sequence). The CDR3 loop is CASSQGGGRNEQFF. The CDR3 DNA reads TGTGCCAGCAGCCAAGGGGGGGGCCGGAATGAGCAGTTCTTC.

V is TRBV11-2 and J is TRBJ2-7, with TRBD2 matching 7 bases. From germline, CDR1 is SGHAT and CDR2 FQNNGV. This CDR3 is 14 amino acids long. V dropped 6 bases and J dropped 3; count of bases not matched to a gene: 8. In DNA, the CDR3 is TGTGCCAGCAGAGCGGGACGACCGCTCTACGAGCAGTACTTC. Residues: CASRAGRPLYEQYF.